These 15 T cell receptor beta chains came from one sample sequenced in a study of control samples from healthy donors and cancer patients. Data came from immunoSEQ multiplex PCR; TCRdb stores just in-frame clones and leaves some out. The profile shows just over 90,000 clones, approximately 86% of them singletons. The specimen was blood. The receptors were sampled from a woman aged 45 to 65 in good health.

This clone was detected only once. The V call is TRBV6-5, the J call TRBJ2-7; no clear D. Per germline, CDR1 MNHEY and CDR2 SVGAGI. The CDR3 contains 13 residues. V was cut by 7 bases and J by 2 bases, with 12 bases left in between. The CDR3 loop is CASTPQSAYEQYF. The CDR3, as DNA: TGTGCCAGCACTCCACAGTCCGCCTACGAGCAGTACTTC.

The chain couples TRBV9 to TRBJ2-3; D gene ambiguous. The length of the CDR3 is 14 residues. Trimming took 0 bases from V and 0 from J, leaving 5 bases between them. Germline lookup yields CDR1 SGDLS and CDR2 YYNGEE. CDR3 residues: CASSVGLSTDTQYF. In DNA, the CDR3 is TGTGCCAGCAGCGTAGGACTGAGCACAGATACGCAGTATTTT.

The chain combines TRBV6-2 or TRBV6-3 with TRBJ1-2; a weak D match, TRBD1 (6 bases). CDR1 and CDR2 (germline): MNHEY, SVGEGT. The V end was cut by 5 bases, the J end by 2 bases, with 12 bases between. This CDR3 has 14 residues. CDR3 region: CASSIQGFNYGYTF. CDR3 in DNA: TGTGCCAGCAGTATACAGGGATTCAACTATGGCTACACCTTC.

J is TRBJ2-3 and V is TRBV27, with no clear D. V was clipped by 4 bases and J by 2 bases, with 16 bases between them. This CDR3 has 16 amino acids. The germline CDR1 and CDR2 sequences are MNHEY and SMNVEV (reference sequence). The chain's CDR3 is CASSWLTVGTTDTQYF. The CDR3 DNA is TGTGCCAGCAGTTGGCTCACAGTAGGAACCACAGATACGCAGTATTTT.

This chain joins TRBV28 and TRBJ1-2, with D possibly matching TRBD1 (6 bases). The germline V gene has CDR1 MDHEN and CDR2 SYDVKM. The V end lost 11 bases, the J end lost 1 base, and 8 bases lay between the germline ends. The CDR3 has 11 amino acids. CDR3 in amino acids: CAAGVNYGYTF. The CDR3 DNA follows: TGTGCCGCAGGGGTTAACTATGGCTACACCTTC.

This clone was seen a handful of times. The chain uses TRBV3-1 (or the pseudogene TRBV3-2) and TRBJ2-5, with D perhaps assigned TRBD1 or TRBD2 (5 bases each). There are 13 residues in the CDR3. Germline V gene data show CDR1 as LGHDT and CDR2 as YNNKEL (reference sequence). Trimming pared 0 bases from V and 9 bases from J, leaving 11 bases between. CDR3 nucleotide sequence: TGTGCCAGCAGCCAAGATACGGGGCGGGCCCAGTACTTC. It is translated as CASSQDTGRAQYF.

V is TRBV19 and J is TRBJ1-5; 11 bases fit TRBD1. Germline-derived CDR1 and CDR2 are LNHDA and SQIVND (reference sequence). V lost 8 bases and J lost 4; bases outside the gene matches: 4. CDR3 size: 14 residues. For the CDR3, the DNA is TGTGCCAGTCGGACAGGGGGCCTGAATCAGCCCCAGCATTTT. It is translated as CASRTGGLNQPQHF.

In its sample, this clone was seen a few times. The chain combines TRBV19 with TRBJ1-2; D unresolved. There are 14 residues in the CDR3. V lost 3 bases and J 2 bases, leaving 10 bases between the germline ends. Germline V lookup: CDR1 LNHDA, CDR2 SQIVND (reference sequence). The CDR3 region is CASSIDPYNYGYTF. The CDR3 DNA reads TGTGCCAGTAGTATCGACCCGTACAACTATGGCTACACCTTC.

The CDR3 DNA reads TGTGCCAGCAGCTCTATCCTGTCTCCTGGGGCCAACGTCCTGACTTTC. Translation: CASSSILSPGANVLTF. The chain uses TRBV5-5 and TRBJ2-6; no clear D. The V end was cut by 3 bases, the J end by 2 bases, with 12 bases between. The CDR3 sequence is 16 residues long. The germline gives CDR1 SGHKS, CDR2 YYEKEE (reference sequence). Full variable domain (missing parts from reference TRBV5-5 and TRBJ2-6): DAGVTQSPTHLIKTRGQQVTLRCSPISGHKSVSWYQQVLGQGPQFIFQYYEKEERGRGNFPDRFSARQFPNYSSELNVNALLLGDSALYLCASSSILSPGANVLTFGAGSRLTVL.

This clone was seen a few times. The rearrangement links TRBV5-1 to TRBJ1-6; D might be TRBD1 (5 bases). Germline CDR1 is SGHRS and CDR2 is YFSETQ. The CDR3 runs 14 residues. V dropped 4 bases and J dropped 0 bases, with 5 bases sitting between them. CDR3 coding DNA: TGCGCCAGCAGCGACAGCTCCTATAATTCACCCCTCCACTTT. Translating gives CASSDSSYNSPLHF.

The V gene is TRBV18, the J gene TRBJ2-5; TRBD1 agrees at 9 bases. V lost 0 bases and J lost 2; bases outside the gene matches: 1. Per the germline V gene, CDR1 is KGHSH and CDR2 is LQKENI. This CDR3 region has 15 residues. For the CDR3, the DNA is TGTGCCAGCTCACCACCAGGACAGGGGCAAGAGACCCAGTACTTC. It yields the protein CASSPPGQGQETQYF.

The rearrangement uses TRBV3-1 (or the pseudogene TRBV3-2) and TRBJ1-5, with TRBD1 identical over 7 bases. CDR1 is LGHDT and CDR2 is YNNKEL in the germline V gene (reference sequence). CDR3 length: 14 amino acids. J was trimmed by 2 bases and V by 4 bases; bases with no gene match: 2. CDR3 DNA: TGTGCCAGCAGCCCCACAGGGGGCAATCAGCCCCAGCATTTT. Residues: CASSPTGGNQPQHF.

The gene calls are TRBV9 and TRBJ2-5; no firm D call. Germline CDR1 SGDLS, CDR2 YYNGEE. CDR3 length: 15 amino acids. V was shortened by 1 base and J by 2 bases, with 12 bases between the two germline ends. The chain's CDR3 is CASSVTPLGQETQYF. The CDR3 nucleotides are TGTGCCAGCAGCGTAACACCACTTGGGCAAGAGACCCAGTACTTC. The complete variable domain, with remaining parts taken from reference TRBV9 and TRBJ2-5, reads DSGVTQTPKHLITATGQRVTLRCSPRSGDLSVYWYQQSLDQGLQFLIQYYNGEERAKGNILERFSAQQFPDLHSELNLSSLELGDSALYFCASSVTPLGQETQYFGPGTRLLVL.

The chain has TRBV28 and TRBJ1-2; 11 nucleotides line up with TRBD1. V lost 7 bases to trimming and J lost 3 bases; unmatched junction nucleotides: 7. CDR1 is MDHEN, CDR2 SYDVKM, per germline. The CDR3 is 15 residues long. Here the CDR3 reads CASTVGGQGDYGYTF. The CDR3 DNA reads as TGTGCCAGCACTGTGGGGGGACAGGGGGACTATGGCTACACCTTC.

The chain joins TRBV25-1 to TRBJ2-1; D is possibly TRBD2 (5 bases). The CDR3 runs to 13 residues. CDR1 is MGHDK, CDR2 SYGVNS, per germline. V was trimmed by 4 bases and J by 14 bases, leaving 18 bases between them. In DNA, the CDR3 is TGTGCCAGCAGTGGTCGTTCCGGACTGGGGAAGTTCTTC. Translation gives CASSGRSGLGKFF.